Listed below are T cell receptor beta chains from one sample, sequenced in a study of T cells in Graves' hyperthyroidism and ophthalmopathy. TCRdb fed the multiplex PCR reads into MiXCR, producing one record per CDR3 protein. The table has over 450,000 distinct CDR3 sequences, approximately 15% seen once. Sequenced: blood. These receptors were obtained from a young woman with Graves' hyperthyroidism. CDR3s include the opening cysteine and the closing phenylalanine or tryptophan. The D gene is left open where the match is weak. Rows give clone size only sometimes, using once, few, many, or a class for an expanded clone.

.	many	TRBJ1-4	TRBV5-1	TGCGCCAGCAGCTTCGCGGGCACAACTAATGAAAAACTGTTTTTT	CASSFAGTTNEKLFF
.	.	TRBJ2-2	TRBV4-2	TGTGCCAGCAGCCAAGATCCACTAGCAGCGAACACCGGGGAGCTGTTTTTT	CASSQDPLAANTGELFF
.	few	TRBJ1-6	TRBV7-2	TGTGCCAGCAGCTTAAGCCGCGGGGCGAGCTCCTATAATTCACCCCTCCACTTT	CASSLSRGASSYNSPLHF
TRBD2	few	TRBJ2-1	TRBV6-2/TRBV6-3	TGTGCCAGCAGTTACTCCTTAGCGGGCCCTTCCTACAATGAGCAGTTCTTC	CASSYSLAGPSYNEQFF
.	many	TRBJ1-5	TRBV7-2	TGTGCCAGCAGTCATAGCTTTAGCAATCAGCCCCAGCATTTT	CASSHSFSNQPQHF
TRBD1	.	TRBJ2-7	TRBV19	TGTGCCAGTAGTACACAGGGGGACCTATCTTCCGAGCAGTACTTC	CASSTQGDLSSEQYF
.	many	TRBJ2-2	TRBV6-5	TGTGCCAGCAGTTACAGGGCAGGAGGGCAGGGGGACACCGGGGAGCTGTTTTTT	CASSYRAGGQGDTGELFF
.	many	TRBJ1-2	TRBV5-1	TGCGCCAGCAGCCCAAAGGACCAACCGATAAACTATGGCTACACCTTC	CASSPKDQPINYGYTF
.	many	TRBJ1-2	TRBV7-9	TGTGCCAGCTCGAGGGTGGCAGGGCCGCCGCCTAACTATGGCTACACCTTC	CASSRVAGPPPNYGYTF
TRBD2	.	TRBJ2-1	TRBV7-3	TGTGCCAGCGGAAGACTAGCGGGAGGGGGTGAGCAGTTCTTC	CASGRLAGGGEQFF
.	many	TRBJ1-1	TRBV20-1	TGCAGTGCGCCGGACGGTATGAACACTGAAGCTTTCTTT	CSAPDGMNTEAFF
TRBD1	many	TRBJ1-1	TRBV5-5	TGTGCCAGCAGCCGACAGGGGATGAACACTGAAGCTTTCTTT	CASSRQGMNTEAFF
TRBD2	many	TRBJ2-1	TRBV5-4	TGTGCCAGCAGCCCTTGGACTAGCGGTGTTAGTGAGCAGTTCTTC	CASSPWTSGVSEQFF